A selection of T cell receptor beta chains follows, all from one sample in a study of cytomegalovirus exposure and HLA in healthy donors. Using immunoSEQ multiplex PCR, the repertoire was profiled, and TCRdb retains in-frame clones only, with some absent. The table includes about 100,000 clones, roughly 83% detected once. Input material: PBMCs. The receptor source for this set is a female donor in good health and CMV-seropositive. CDR3s include the opening cysteine and the closing phenylalanine or tryptophan. Each record gives: V gene, J gene, D gene, clone size, CDR3 DNA, CDR3 protein. A D gene is named only where the DNA matches it firmly. Size tells how often a clone was seen (once, few, many) or the class of an expanded clone, and some rows leave it out.

v_gene: TRBV27; j_gene: TRBJ2-2; d_gene: TRBD1; abundance: .; CDR3nt: TGTGCCAGCAGTCGCCCCGGGACAGGGGTCGGGGAGCTGTTTTTT; CDR3aa: CASSRPGTGVGELFF
v_gene: TRBV7-2; j_gene: TRBJ1-2; d_gene: .; abundance: .; CDR3nt: TGTGCCAGCAGCCAGGGGACATCTAACTATGGCTACACCTTC; CDR3aa: CASSQGTSNYGYTF
v_gene: TRBV19; j_gene: TRBJ2-3; d_gene: .; abundance: .; CDR3nt: TGTGCCAGTAGTACACCCCGGGACTCGCCCCGAGATACGCAGTATTTT; CDR3aa: CASSTPRDSPRDTQYF
v_gene: TRBV19; j_gene: TRBJ1-5; d_gene: TRBD1; abundance: .; CDR3nt: TGTGCCAGTAGTACCGGACAGGTTCGTCAGCCCCAGCATTTT; CDR3aa: CASSTGQVRQPQHF
v_gene: TRBV4-2; j_gene: TRBJ1-1; d_gene: TRBD1; abundance: .; CDR3nt: TGTGCCAGCAGCCAGGTGACAGGGGGCGCTTTCACTGAAGCTTTCTTT; CDR3aa: CASSQVTGGAFTEAFF
v_gene: TRBV5-1; j_gene: TRBJ2-2; d_gene: .; abundance: .; CDR3nt: TGCGCCAGCAGCTTGGCCGGTGGCTCGGGACAGAACACCGGGGAGCTGTTTTTT; CDR3aa: CASSLAGGSGQNTGELFF
v_gene: TRBV9; j_gene: TRBJ1-2; d_gene: .; abundance: .; CDR3nt: TGTGCCAGCAGCCGAAGCGAGCACACTAACTATGGCTACACCTTC; CDR3aa: CASSRSEHTNYGYTF
v_gene: TRBV27; j_gene: TRBJ2-7; d_gene: TRBD2; abundance: few; CDR3nt: TGTGCCAGCAGTCCCGGGACTAGCGGTTACGAGCAGTACTTC; CDR3aa: CASSPGTSGYEQYF
v_gene: TRBV4-3; j_gene: TRBJ1-1; d_gene: .; abundance: once; CDR3nt: TGCGCCAGCAGCCAAGACGTTCGACAGAGTGAAGCTTTCTTT; CDR3aa: CASSQDVRQSEAFF
v_gene: TRBV15; j_gene: TRBJ2-1; d_gene: TRBD2; abundance: .; CDR3nt: TGTGCCACCAGCAGAGATCGGGGGCTAGCGGGGGGGCCCTTCTTC; CDR3aa: CATSRDRGLAGGPFF
v_gene: TRBV10-3; j_gene: TRBJ2-3; d_gene: .; abundance: .; CDR3nt: TGTGCCATCAGTGAGTCGGAGGGGGGGGCAGATACGCAGTATTTT; CDR3aa: CAISESEGGADTQYF
v_gene: TRBV10-3; j_gene: TRBJ2-7; d_gene: TRBD2; abundance: .; CDR3nt: TGTGCCATCAGCGCTACTAGCGGGAGCTACGAGCAGTACTTC; CDR3aa: CAISATSGSYEQYF
v_gene: TRBV23-1; j_gene: TRBJ2-5; d_gene: TRBD1; abundance: .; CDR3nt: TGCGCCAGCAGTCAGGGACAGGGAGGGGAGACCCAGTACTTC; CDR3aa: CASSQGQGGETQYF
v_gene: TRBV18; j_gene: TRBJ1-2; d_gene: .; abundance: few; CDR3nt: TGTGCCAGCTCAGTCGGACAGTCCCAGACATCTAACTATGGCTACACCTTC; CDR3aa: CASSVGQSQTSNYGYTF
v_gene: TRBV19; j_gene: TRBJ1-2; d_gene: TRBD1; abundance: .; CDR3nt: TGTGCCAGTAGTCGACAGGGCGACTATGGCTACACCTTC; CDR3aa: CASSRQGDYGYTF
v_gene: TRBV19; j_gene: TRBJ1-5; d_gene: TRBD1; abundance: .; CDR3nt: TGTGCCAGTTATACAGGGGGCGGCGGCAATCAGCCCCAGCATTTT; CDR3aa: CASYTGGGGNQPQHF
v_gene: TRBV5-1; j_gene: TRBJ2-1; d_gene: TRBD1; abundance: .; CDR3nt: TGCGCCAGCAGCCGCCACTTAGGACAGGGGTCCTCTGAGAAGTTCTTC; CDR3aa: CASSRHLGQGSSEKFF
v_gene: TRBV19; j_gene: TRBJ1-2; d_gene: TRBD1; abundance: .; CDR3nt: TGTGCCAGTAGTGTGACAGGGAATGGCTACACCTTC; CDR3aa: CASSVTGNGYTF
v_gene: TRBV7-9; j_gene: TRBJ1-2; d_gene: TRBD1; abundance: .; CDR3nt: TGTGCCAGCAGCCTCCGGACAGGCCCCTATGGCTACACCTTC; CDR3aa: CASSLRTGPYGYTF
v_gene: TRBV5-1; j_gene: TRBJ2-7; d_gene: .; abundance: once; CDR3nt: TGCGCCAGCAGCCTACCCGAAGAAAGTGACGAGCAGTACTTC; CDR3aa: CASSLPEESDEQYF
v_gene: TRBV4-1; j_gene: TRBJ2-7; d_gene: .; abundance: .; CDR3nt: TGCGCCAGCAGCGCAACCGGGAACTCCTACGAGCAGTACTTC; CDR3aa: CASSATGNSYEQYF
v_gene: TRBV19; j_gene: TRBJ2-7; d_gene: .; abundance: .; CDR3nt: TGTGCCAGTAGTCCGCGGACAGCCTACGAGCAGTACTTC; CDR3aa: CASSPRTAYEQYF
v_gene: TRBV14; j_gene: TRBJ1-4; d_gene: .; abundance: once; CDR3nt: TGTGCCAGCAGCCAAGATGTAACAGCTGAAAAACTGTTTTTT; CDR3aa: CASSQDVTAEKLFF